What follows are 27 T cell receptor beta chains derived from one specimen sequenced in a study of T cell responses to AZD1222 COVID-19 vaccine. Profiled with immunoSEQ multiplex PCR; TCRdb holds only in-frame clones, not every one. The sample records about 180,000 clones, about 90% being singletons. The sample was peripheral blood, taken 28 days after the second dose of the MenACWY control vaccine. The receptors derive from an adult who received the MenACWY meningococcal vaccine as a control.

The V call is TRBV6-2 or TRBV6-3, the J call TRBJ1-2, with D unclear. This CDR3 is built from 12 residues. The germline V gene has CDR1 MNHEY and CDR2 SVGEGT. V was pared by 4 bases and J by 8 bases, with 11 bases between. The CDR3 coding sequence is TGTGCCAGCAGTTTAGACCCCTTCGGCTACACCTTC. Translating it yields CASSLDPFGYTF.

The chain couples TRBV6-2 or TRBV6-3 to TRBJ2-1, with a weak D call TRBD2 (6 bases). V lost 3 bases and J 7 bases, leaving 19 bases between the germline ends. Germline CDR1 is MNHEY and CDR2 is SVGEGT. The length of the CDR3 is 16 residues. The CDR3 DNA follows: TGTGCCAGCAGTTATTTGGGGAGGCGATCGAGTAATGAGCAGTTCTTC. It yields the protein CASSYLGRRSSNEQFF.

V and J are TRBV7-9 and TRBJ1-4; D is unresolved. CDR1 is SEHNR and CDR2 is FQNEAQ in the germline V gene (reference sequence). V was pared by 4 bases and J by 7 bases, with 10 bases between. This CDR3 has 13 residues. CDR3 sequence: CASSYLSAEKLFF. The DNA of the CDR3 is TGTGCCAGCAGCTACCTCAGTGCTGAAAAACTGTTTTTT.

The CDR3 region is CASSSYRDRGRVSYGYTF. CDR3 DNA sequence: TGTGCCAGCAGTTCATACCGGGACAGGGGACGGGTTAGCTATGGCTACACCTTC. This chain joins TRBV28 and TRBJ1-2; 10 bases match TRBD1. J lost 4 bases, V lost 4 bases, and 15 bases had no gene match. CDR3 length: 18 residues. Germline CDR1 is MDHEN and CDR2 is SYDVKM.

This clone was seen a single time. The CDR3 DNA is TGTGCCAGCAGTTACACCCATGAGACCCAGTACTTC. This codes for CASSYTHETQYF. This chain connects TRBV6-2 or TRBV6-3 to TRBJ2-5; D is unresolved. Germline loops: CDR1 MNHEY, CDR2 SVGEGT. V gave up 2 bases and J gave up 5 bases, with 6 bases separating them. The CDR3 runs to 12 residues.

The J gene is TRBJ2-1, the V gene TRBV10-3; D uncertain. V was shortened by 5 bases and J by 1 base, with 12 bases between the two germline ends. CDR3 size: 15 residues. Germline-derived CDR1 and CDR2 are ENHRY and SYGVKD. The CDR3 DNA sequence: TGTGCCATCAGTACGGTGCAAGGGTCCTACAATGAGCAGTTCTTC. Translation gives CAISTVQGSYNEQFF.

V gene TRBV28 combines with J gene TRBJ2-5; a possible D gene is TRBD2 (5 bases). V shed 5 bases and J shed 6 bases, with 10 bases lying between them. CDR3 length: 12 residues. Germline CDR1 reads MDHEN; CDR2 reads SYDVKM. CDR3 nucleotides: TGTGCCAGCAGTATCGCGGGTCAGACCCAGTACTTC. As protein: CASSIAGQTQYF.

This clone was detected only once. The rearrangement links TRBV4-3 to TRBJ1-3; D may be TRBD1 (5 bases). CDR3 length: 17 residues. V dropped 3 bases and J dropped 1 base, with 16 bases sitting between them. Looked up from germline, CDR1 is LGHNA and CDR2 is YSLEER. The DNA of the CDR3 is TGCGCCAGCAGCCACGCATCGGGAGGGACTTCTGGAAACACCATATATTTT. Its translation is CASSHASGGTSGNTIYF.

This chain joins TRBV24-1 and TRBJ2-2; tentatively, D is TRBD1 (6 bases). The CDR3 length is 14 residues. The V end lost 9 bases, the J end lost 2 bases, and 12 bases lay between the germline ends. Germline V lookup: CDR1 KGHDR, CDR2 SFDVKD. The CDR3 nucleotides are TGTGCCACCTCGGGGACATATAACACCGGGGAGCTGTTTTTT. Translating it yields CATSGTYNTGELFF.

The rearrangement joins TRBV5-4 to TRBJ2-1; 7 positions agree with TRBD2. Germline CDR1 and CDR2: SGHNT and YYREEE (reference sequence). The CDR3 totals 16 residues. The V and J ends lost 3 bases and 1 base, in that order; junction bases with no gene match: 7. The CDR3 coding sequence is TGTGCCAGCAGCTCACCCTTACTAGCGTCCTACAATGAGCAGTTCTTC. This gives the protein CASSSPLLASYNEQFF.

V is TRBV7-2 and J is TRBJ2-4, with 16 nucleotides matching TRBD2. The CDR3 is 18 amino acids. Germline values: CDR1 SGHTA, CDR2 FQGNSA. The V and J ends lost 3 bases and 5 bases, in that order; junction bases with no gene match: 7. The CDR3 here is CASSFRTGTSGGENIQYF. The DNA of the CDR3 is TGTGCCAGCAGCTTCCGTACCGGGACTAGCGGGGGGGAAAACATTCAGTACTTC.

The chain uses TRBV29-1 and TRBJ2-7, with D possibly TRBD2 on 5 matching bases. Germline V gives CDR1 SQVTM, CDR2 ANQGSEA. Trimming left V 6 bases short and J 7 bases short, with 13 bases between. This CDR3 is built from 11 residues. Written as DNA, the CDR3 is TGCAGCGTGTTAAGGGAGAGGGAGCAGTACTTC. It codes for CSVLREREQYF.

The J gene is TRBJ2-5, the V gene TRBV6-2 or TRBV6-3; a weak D match, TRBD1 (6 bases). V was shortened by 6 bases and J by 5 bases, with 19 bases between the two germline ends. Germline loops: CDR1 MNHEY, CDR2 SVGEGT. This CDR3 has 15 amino acids. The CDR3 DNA follows: TGTGCCAGCAGCAGTAACAGGGTTGAAGGGGAGACCCAGTACTTC. Translated: CASSSNRVEGETQYF.

The genes are TRBV25-1 and TRBJ1-4; D is undetermined. Deletions cut 5 bases from V and 6 bases from J, with 13 bases between. In germline, CDR1 is MGHDK, CDR2 SYGVNS. This CDR3 has 14 amino acids. CDR3 bases: TGTGCCAGCAGTCCCTCGGGGTACGATGAAAAACTGTTTTTT. Translating gives CASSPSGYDEKLFF. Based on the CDR3 plus reference TRBV25-1 and TRBJ1-4, the full variable domain is EADIYQTPRYLVIGTGKKITLECSQTMGHDKMYWYQQDPGMELHLIHYSYGVNSTEKGDLSSESTVSRIRTEHFPLTLESARPSHTSQYLCASSPSGYDEKLFFGSGTQLSVL.

This clone was detected a few times. The chain is built from TRBV5-1 and TRBJ2-7; D not certain. Germline assignment: CDR1 SGHRS and CDR2 YFSETQ. The CDR3 is made up of 13 amino acids. V dropped 4 bases and J dropped 4 bases, with 12 bases sitting between them. Written as DNA, the CDR3 is TGCGCCAGCAGCGCACAGATCGGTTACGAGCAGTACTTC. This translates into CASSAQIGYEQYF.

This chain joins TRBV6-2 or TRBV6-3 and TRBJ1-2; 10 nucleotides agree with TRBD1. Germline assignment: CDR1 MNHEY and CDR2 SVGEGT. The CDR3 length is 13 residues. Trimming removed 5 bases from V and 8 bases from J; junction bases left unmatched: 5. CDR3 protein: CASSAGQGMGYTF. CDR3 nucleotide sequence: TGTGCCAGCAGTGCGGGACAGGGGATGGGCTACACCTTC.

The rearrangement uses TRBV11-2 and TRBJ2-6; D not certain. V lost 5 bases and J lost 4, with 9 bases in between. Germline CDR1 SGHAT, CDR2 FQNNGV. The CDR3 has 14 amino acids. CDR3 protein: CASSPSLGANVLTF. CDR3 coding DNA: TGTGCCAGCAGCCCCTCACTCGGGGCCAACGTCCTGACTTTC.

The chain joins TRBV5-1 to TRBJ1-1; 7 nucleotides align to TRBD1. This CDR3 region has 14 residues. J lost 0 bases, V lost 7 bases, and 6 bases had no gene match. From germline, CDR1 is SGHRS and CDR2 YFSETQ. The CDR3 is CASPLDRMNTEAFF. CDR3 coding DNA: TGCGCCAGCCCCCTGGACAGGATGAACACTGAAGCTTTCTTT.

The rearrangement uses TRBV5-6 and TRBJ1-5, with D perhaps TRBD1 (5 bases). In germline, CDR1 is SGHDT, CDR2 YYEEEE. This CDR3 comprises 14 residues. The V and J ends lost 0 bases and 5 bases respectively, with 9 bases between them. The CDR3 DNA sequence: TGTGCCAGCAGCTTGGAGGGAGGGGATCAGCCCCAGCATTTT. It encodes CASSLEGGDQPQHF.

The V and J genes are TRBV30 and TRBJ1-2; D is uncertain. The germline gives CDR1 GTSNPN, CDR2 SVGIG (reference sequence). V was pared by 5 bases and J by 3 bases, with 13 bases between. The CDR3 is 13 amino acids. Here the CDR3 DNA reads TGTGCCTGGGGAATGGGCAGCTACTATGGCTACACCTTC. Translated: CAWGMGSYYGYTF.

This rearrangement joins TRBV6-2 or TRBV6-3 to TRBJ1-1, with 10 bases that match TRBD1. Germline V gives CDR1 MNHEY, CDR2 SVGEGT. After removal of 6 bases from V and 5 bases from J, the junction contained 6 bases not matched to a gene. The CDR3 contains 14 residues. CDR3: CASSPRDRGTEAFF. The DNA of the CDR3 is TGTGCCAGCAGCCCCCGGGACAGGGGAACTGAAGCTTTCTTT.

The CDR3 here is CASSPLLVDQPQHF. The CDR3 region has the DNA TGTGCCAGTAGCCCCCTTCTAGTGGATCAGCCCCAGCATTTT. This sequence joins TRBV19 and TRBJ1-5; no reliable D call. Germline assignment: CDR1 LNHDA and CDR2 SQIVND (reference sequence). This CDR3 has 14 amino acids. Trimming pared 6 bases from V and 5 bases from J, leaving 14 bases between.

This rearrangement joins TRBV7-2 to TRBJ1-5; D not certain. The CDR3 extends over 15 amino acids. Trimming removed 6 bases from V and 0 bases from J, with 12 bases in between. Germline CDR1 SGHTA, CDR2 FQGNSA. DNA for the CDR3: TGTGCCAGCAGTTCAAGGTCGGGTAGCAATCAGCCCCAGCATTTT. Its translation is CASSSRSGSNQPQHF. Full variable domain (outside the CDR3, taken from reference TRBV7-2 and TRBJ1-5): GAGVSQSPSNKVTEKGKDVELRCDPISGHTALYWYRQSLGQGLEFLIYFQGNSAPDKSGLPSDRFSAERTGGSVSTLTIQRTQQEDSAVYLCASSSRSGSNQPQHFGDGTRLSIL.

This clone has only a few counts. V and J are TRBV27 and TRBJ1-6; 8 positions agree with TRBD1. Germline V CDR1 and CDR2: MNHEY, SMNVEV (reference sequence). V shed 2 bases and J 2 bases; nucleotides not matched to a gene: 2. This CDR3 contains 16 residues. As DNA, the CDR3 is TGTGCCAGCAGTTTACAGGGGGCGGCCTATAATTCACCCCTCCACTTT. The encoded protein is CASSLQGAAYNSPLHF.

This chain joins TRBV12-3 or TRBV12-4 and TRBJ1-5; D is possibly TRBD1 (5 bases). V lost 5 bases and J lost 4, with 9 bases in between. The CDR3 length is 13 residues. For the CDR3, the DNA is TGTGCCAGCAGTGGGAGACAGAATCAGCCCCAGCATTTT. This encodes CASSGRQNQPQHF.

V usage is TRBV5-1 and J usage is TRBJ2-3; weak D call: TRBD1 (5 bases). Per germline, CDR1 SGHRS and CDR2 YFSETQ. Trimming removed 3 bases at V and 4 bases at J, with 15 bases between. The CDR3 spans 15 residues. CDR3 loop: CASSSGPRDSDTQYF. The CDR3 DNA sequence: TGCGCCAGCAGCTCCGGTCCCAGGGATTCAGATACGCAGTATTTT. Full variable domain (remainder filled in from reference TRBV5-1 and TRBJ2-3): KAGVTQTPRYLIKTRGQQVTLSCSPISGHRSVSWYQQTPGQGLQFLFEYFSETQRNKGNFPGRFSGRQFSNSRSEMNVSTLELGDSALYLCASSSGPRDSDTQYFGPGTRLTVL.

The chain has TRBV10-3 and TRBJ2-1, with a weak D call TRBD2 (5 bases). The CDR3 loop spans 13 amino acids. The V and J ends lost 4 bases and 3 bases respectively, with 7 bases between them. In germline, CDR1 is ENHRY, CDR2 SYGVKD. The CDR3 spells CAISGTSYNEQFF. In nucleotides, the CDR3 is TGTGCCATCAGTGGCACTAGCTACAATGAGCAGTTCTTC.